This T cell receptor (beta chain) is drawn from a study of lymphopenia after photon versus proton radiotherapy. The table came from immunoSEQ multiplex PCR; TCRdb's copy has only in-frame clones and leaves some out. This table has 25,000 to 35,000 clones, around nine tenths appearing once. The table lists this clone with a count of one. The antigen remains unidentified. Whole-study findings and limits: After the lymphocyte nadir, photon-treated repertoires showed oligoclonal expansion, especially of CD8+ Temra cells.

This specimen was peripheral blood, taken from a patient treated with proton-based radiotherapy. The clonotype was recovered from a woman aged 55-70 years with cholangiocarcinoma. Some clones in this sample may be carry-over from other donors' samples.

For the CDR3, the DNA is TGTGCCAGCAGCTTAGAGTCACAGGGGGAGCAGTACTTC. Translating gives CASSLESQGEQYF. The chain has TRBV7-2 and TRBJ2-7, with 7 bases that match TRBD1. The junction had 4 bases not matched to a gene; V was cut back by 1 base and J by 7 bases. Germline V gene lookup returns CDR1 SGHTA and CDR2 FQGNSA. This CDR3 is 13 amino acids long.